Below, 10 T cell receptor beta chains from the same sample are listed, as sequenced in a study of brain T cells in children with intractable seizures. Libraries were prepared by immunoSEQ multiplex PCR; TCRdb keeps only in-frame clonotypes and omits some of them. The sample lists under 150,000 clones, roughly 94% occurring once. Sequences were derived from peripheral blood, sampled at surgery. These receptors were obtained from a boy under two years old with hemimegalencephaly and intractable seizures.

The count of this clone is one. This sequence joins TRBV27 and TRBJ2-7; D uncertain. The CDR3 runs to 14 residues. From germline, CDR1 is MNHEY and CDR2 SMNVEV (reference sequence). Trimming removed 5 bases from V and 6 bases from J, with 17 bases in between. CDR3 region: CASSPVVLTGEQYF. The DNA for the CDR3 is TGTGCCAGCAGTCCAGTAGTTCTGACCGGCGAGCAGTACTTC.

The rearrangement links TRBV19 to TRBJ2-7; 9 bases match TRBD1. The CDR3 spans 14 residues. Trimming removed 3 bases from V and 4 bases from J; junction bases left unmatched: 4. Germline lookup yields CDR1 LNHDA and CDR2 SQIVND (reference sequence). The CDR3 DNA reads as TGTGCCAGTAGTATGGACAGGGGACCGTACGAGCAGTACTTC. It is translated as CASSMDRGPYEQYF.

The rearrangement links TRBV28 to TRBJ2-7; the D gene is possibly TRBD2 (6 bases). The V end was cut by 5 bases, the J end by 5 bases, with 10 bases between. This CDR3 is 12 amino acids long. The germline gives CDR1 MDHEN, CDR2 SYDVKM. The CDR3 loop is CASSQWGDEQYF. CDR3 bases: TGTGCCAGCAGTCAGTGGGGGGACGAGCAGTACTTC.

The chain has TRBV6-4 and TRBJ2-3, with 14 bases fitting TRBD2. CDR1 and CDR2 from the germline V gene are MRHNA and SNTAGT. Unmatched junction bases numbered 4, after V lost 7 bases and J lost 4 bases. CDR3 length: 15 amino acids. The CDR3 here is CASKGTSGSSDTQYF. In nucleotides, the CDR3 is TGTGCCAGCAAAGGGACTAGCGGGAGCTCAGATACGCAGTATTTT.

This chain uses TRBV5-1 with TRBJ2-7, with D perhaps given as TRBD1 or TRBD2 (5 bases each). With 4 bases removed from V and 7 bases from J, the gap between germline ends came to 24 bases. Germline lookup yields CDR1 SGHRS and CDR2 YFSETQ. This CDR3 has 16 residues. The CDR3 DNA sequence: TGCGCCAGCAGCCCGTACCACGGGGCAGGGCGAGGGGAGCAGTACTTC. Residues: CASSPYHGAGRGEQYF.

This clone has a single count. This chain uses TRBV28 with TRBJ1-2, with TRBD1 matching 7 bases. The V gene's germline CDR1 is MDHEN and CDR2 SYDVKM. V dropped 5 bases and J dropped 8; count of bases not matched to a gene: 5. The CDR3 length is 12 residues. The DNA of the CDR3 is TGTGCCAGCAGTGCGACAGGGTTCGGCTACACCTTC. Translated, it gives CASSATGFGYTF.

This chain links TRBV7-9 with TRBJ2-7, with 8 nucleotides matching TRBD1. V gave up 5 bases and J gave up 5 bases; unmatched junction bases: 8. Germline assignment: CDR1 SEHNR and CDR2 FQNEAQ (reference sequence). The CDR3 sequence is 14 residues long. The CDR3, as DNA: TGTGCCAGCAGCCCCGGGACAGGCAGGCACGAGCAGTACTTC. Its protein is CASSPGTGRHEQYF.

The chain joins TRBV7-2 to TRBJ1-4; no definite D call. Per germline, CDR1 SGHTA and CDR2 FQGNSA. This CDR3 comprises 15 residues. V lost 0 bases and J 8 bases, leaving 13 bases between the germline ends. The CDR3 DNA is TGTGCCAGCAGCTTAGCCCTTGGCAGAGGAGAAAAACTGTTTTTT. This encodes CASSLALGRGEKLFF.

The chain links TRBV7-6 to TRBJ2-7, with 13 bases aligning to TRBD2. The V segment lost 5 bases and the J segment 9 bases; nucleotides outside the gene matches: 10. CDR3 length equals 15 residues. Germline V lookup: CDR1 SGHVS, CDR2 FNYEAQ. The DNA for the CDR3 is TGTGCCAGCAGCGGAGGGACTAGCGGGGAAATGGGGCAGTACTTC. Translating gives CASSGGTSGEMGQYF. The complete variable domain, with remaining parts taken from reference TRBV7-6 and TRBJ2-7, reads GAGVSQSPRYKVTKRGQDVALRCDPISGHVSLYWYRQALGQGPEFLTYFNYEAQQDKSGLPNDRFSAERPEGSISTLTIQRTEQRDSAMYRCASSGGTSGEMGQYFGPGTRLTVT.

This chain uses TRBV7-2 with TRBJ2-4; D possibly corresponds to TRBD2 (6 bases). The CDR3 extends over 15 amino acids. V was cut by 6 bases and J by 0 bases, with 12 bases left in between. Germline V gene sequence: CDR1 SGHTA, CDR2 FQGNSA. CDR3 DNA: TGTGCCAGCAGTACCTCGGGGGTAGCCAAAAACATTCAGTACTTC. It yields the protein CASSTSGVAKNIQYF.